This T cell receptor beta chain was captured in a study of T-cell reconstitution after alpha-beta-depleted transplantation in children. Germline CDR1 is SGHDT and CDR2 is YYEEEE. The CDR3 runs to 17 residues. Unique molecular identifiers tagged the TCRbeta library. In TCRdb, the PCR reads were re-called with MiXCR into one record per CDR3 protein. The sample carries hundreds of thousands of distinct CDR3 sequences, around 13% recorded once. This sequence was found in a girl aged 2 to 10 with congenital amegakaryocytic thrombocytopenia, due to receive a stem cell transplant. The sample here was PBMCs, taken before TCRalphabeta/CD19-depleted stem cell transplant. This chain connects TRBV5-6 to TRBJ2-3; 7 nucleotides line up with TRBD1. The end of the DNA fits TRBJ1-5 better, so the J call may be wrong. The CDR3 bases are TGTGCCATGGGCTCCGGGGAGGGGGCAAGCTTCGCAGATACGCAGCATTTT. Its protein is CAMGSGEGASFADTQHF.